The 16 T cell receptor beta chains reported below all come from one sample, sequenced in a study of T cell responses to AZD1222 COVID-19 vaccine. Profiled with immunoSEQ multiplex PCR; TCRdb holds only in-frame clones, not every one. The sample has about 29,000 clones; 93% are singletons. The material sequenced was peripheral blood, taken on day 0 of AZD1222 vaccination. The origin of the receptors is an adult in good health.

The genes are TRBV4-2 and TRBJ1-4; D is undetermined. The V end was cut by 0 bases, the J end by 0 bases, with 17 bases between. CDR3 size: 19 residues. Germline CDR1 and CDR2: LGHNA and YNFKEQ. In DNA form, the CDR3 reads TGTGCCAGCAGCCAAGATCAAACACCGAAGGGCGCAACTAATGAAAAACTGTTTTTT. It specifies CASSQDQTPKGATNEKLFF.

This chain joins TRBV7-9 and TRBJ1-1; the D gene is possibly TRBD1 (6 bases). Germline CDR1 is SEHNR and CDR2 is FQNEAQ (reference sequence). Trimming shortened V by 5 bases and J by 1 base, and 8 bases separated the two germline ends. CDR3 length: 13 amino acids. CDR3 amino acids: CASSRGGNTEAFF. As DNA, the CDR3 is TGTGCCAGCAGCAGAGGGGGGAACACTGAAGCTTTCTTT.

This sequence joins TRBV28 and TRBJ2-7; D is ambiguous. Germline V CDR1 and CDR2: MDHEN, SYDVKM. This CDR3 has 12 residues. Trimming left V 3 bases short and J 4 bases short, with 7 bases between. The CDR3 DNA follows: TGTGCCAGCAGTTTGTGGGGATACGAGCAGTACTTC. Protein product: CASSLWGYEQYF.

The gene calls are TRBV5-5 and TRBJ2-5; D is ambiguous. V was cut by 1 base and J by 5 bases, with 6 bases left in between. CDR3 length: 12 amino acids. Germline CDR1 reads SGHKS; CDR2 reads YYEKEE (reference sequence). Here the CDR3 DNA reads TGTGCCAGCAGCTTGATCGACGAGACCCAGTACTTC. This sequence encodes CASSLIDETQYF.

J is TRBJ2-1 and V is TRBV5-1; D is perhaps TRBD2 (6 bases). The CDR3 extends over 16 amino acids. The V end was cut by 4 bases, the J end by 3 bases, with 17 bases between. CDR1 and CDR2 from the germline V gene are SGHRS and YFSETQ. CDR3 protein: CASSNRESLLYNEQFF. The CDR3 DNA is TGCGCCAGCAGCAACCGGGAGTCCTTACTCTACAATGAGCAGTTCTTC.

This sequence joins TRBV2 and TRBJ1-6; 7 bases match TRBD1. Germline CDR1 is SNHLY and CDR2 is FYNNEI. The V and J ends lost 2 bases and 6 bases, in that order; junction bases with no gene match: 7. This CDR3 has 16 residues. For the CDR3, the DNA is TGTGCCAGCAGTGAAAGGGCAGGGGGGGGTAATTCACCCCTCCACTTT. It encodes CASSERAGGGNSPLHF.

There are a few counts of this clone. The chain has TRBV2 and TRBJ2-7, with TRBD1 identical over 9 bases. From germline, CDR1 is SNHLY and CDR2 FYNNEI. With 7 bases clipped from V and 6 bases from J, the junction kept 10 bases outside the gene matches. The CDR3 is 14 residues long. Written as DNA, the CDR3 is TGTGCCAGCATCTCCGGGACAGGGAGGCGCGAGCAGTACTTC. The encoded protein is CASISGTGRREQYF.

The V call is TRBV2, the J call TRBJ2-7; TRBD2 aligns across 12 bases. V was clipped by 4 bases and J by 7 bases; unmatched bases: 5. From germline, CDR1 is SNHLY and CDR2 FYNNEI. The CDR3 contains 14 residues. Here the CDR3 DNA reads TGTGCCAGCAGTGGTACTAGCGGGAGGCTGGAGCAGTACTTC. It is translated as CASSGTSGRLEQYF.

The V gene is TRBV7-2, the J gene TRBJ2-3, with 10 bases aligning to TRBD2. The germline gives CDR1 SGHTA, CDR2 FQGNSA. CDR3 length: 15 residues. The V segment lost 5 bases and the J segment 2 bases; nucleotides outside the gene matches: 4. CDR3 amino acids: CASSLSGGFTDTQYF. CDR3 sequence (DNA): TGTGCCAGCAGCCTTAGCGGGGGGTTCACAGATACGCAGTATTTT. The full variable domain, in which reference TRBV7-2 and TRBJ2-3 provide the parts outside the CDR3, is GAGVSQSPSNKVTEKGKDVELRCDPISGHTALYWYRQSLGQGLEFLIYFQGNSAPDKSGLPSDRFSAERTGGSVSTLTIQRTQQEDSAVYLCASSLSGGFTDTQYFGPGTRLTVL.

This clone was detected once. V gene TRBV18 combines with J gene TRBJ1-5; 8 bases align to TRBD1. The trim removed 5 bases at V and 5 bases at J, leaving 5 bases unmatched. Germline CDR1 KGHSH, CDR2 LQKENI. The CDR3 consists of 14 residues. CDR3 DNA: TGTGCCAGCTCATTACAGGGGGTAGATCAGCCCCAGCATTTT. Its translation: CASSLQGVDQPQHF.

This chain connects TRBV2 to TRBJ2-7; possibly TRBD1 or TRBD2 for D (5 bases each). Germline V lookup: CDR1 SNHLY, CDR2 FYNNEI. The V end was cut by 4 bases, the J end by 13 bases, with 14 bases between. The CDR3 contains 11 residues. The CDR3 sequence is CASSVGVAFYF. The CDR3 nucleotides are TGTGCCAGCAGTGTGGGGGTGGCGTTTTACTTC.

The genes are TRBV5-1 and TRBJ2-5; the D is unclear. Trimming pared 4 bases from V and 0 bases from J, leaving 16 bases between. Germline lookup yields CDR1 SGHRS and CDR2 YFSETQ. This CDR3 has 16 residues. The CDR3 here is CASSPRPQVYQETQYF. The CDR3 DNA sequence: TGCGCCAGCAGCCCACGCCCCCAGGTTTACCAAGAGACCCAGTACTTC.

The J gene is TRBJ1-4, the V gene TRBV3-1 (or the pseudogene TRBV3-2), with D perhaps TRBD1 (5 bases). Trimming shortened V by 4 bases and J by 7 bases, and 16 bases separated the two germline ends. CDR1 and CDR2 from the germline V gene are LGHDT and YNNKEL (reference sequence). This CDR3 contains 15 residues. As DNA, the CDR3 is TGTGCCAGCAGCCCCCCGGGGGTCGGGGCTGAAAAACTGTTTTTT. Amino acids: CASSPPGVGAEKLFF.

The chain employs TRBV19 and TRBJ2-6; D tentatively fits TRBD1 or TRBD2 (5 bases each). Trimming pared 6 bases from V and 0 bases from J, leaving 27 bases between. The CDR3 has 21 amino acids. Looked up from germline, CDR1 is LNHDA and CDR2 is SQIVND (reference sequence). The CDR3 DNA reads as TGTGCCAGTAGGGAAAGCTTTTTTGGAGGACATGCGTACTCTGGGGCCAACGTCCTGACTTTC. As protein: CASRESFFGGHAYSGANVLTF.

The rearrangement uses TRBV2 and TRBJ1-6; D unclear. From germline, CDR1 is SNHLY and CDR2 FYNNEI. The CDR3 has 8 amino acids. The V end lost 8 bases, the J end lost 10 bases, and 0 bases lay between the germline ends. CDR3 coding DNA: TGTGCCAGCTCACCCCTCCACTTT. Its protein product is CASSPLHF.

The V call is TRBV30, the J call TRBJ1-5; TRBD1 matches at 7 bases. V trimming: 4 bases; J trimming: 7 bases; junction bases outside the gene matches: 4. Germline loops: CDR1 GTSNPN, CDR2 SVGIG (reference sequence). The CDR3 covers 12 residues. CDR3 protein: CAWNRGGQPQHF. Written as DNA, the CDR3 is TGTGCCTGGAACAGGGGAGGACAGCCCCAGCATTTT.